Presented here are 2 T cell receptor beta chains from one specimen sequenced in a study of T cells in tuberculosis. Profiling relied on immunoSEQ multiplex PCR, and the TCRdb table lists in-frame clones only, not all of them. The table lists nearly 60,000 clones, roughly 88% of them singletons. After thawing and overnight rest, PBMC were stained with GMM-loaded CD1B tetramer, viability dye and anti-CD3 for sorting. The CD1B tetramers carried C32 glucose monomycolate purified from Rhodococcus equi. Source material: CD1b-GMM tetramer-negative cells sorted from PBMCs. The receptors stem from an adult woman with latent tuberculosis.

The chain uses TRBV9 and TRBJ2-3; TRBD2 might be the D (6 bases). CDR1 is SGDLS and CDR2 is YYNGEE in the germline V gene. Trimming took 0 bases from V and 9 from J, leaving 14 bases between them. This CDR3 is built from 14 residues. CDR3 sequence reads: CASSVELLAGTQYF. CDR3 DNA sequence: TGTGCCAGCAGCGTAGAGCTTCTGGCGGGAACGCAGTATTTT.

V gene TRBV19 combines with J gene TRBJ2-1, with D perhaps TRBD1 (5 bases). Germline V lookup: CDR1 LNHDA, CDR2 SQIVND (reference sequence). Trimming pared 8 bases from V and 1 base from J, leaving 6 bases between. The CDR3 contains 12 residues. The chain's CDR3 is CASGHSYNEQFF. The CDR3 DNA sequence: TGTGCCAGTGGACATTCCTACAATGAGCAGTTCTTC. The full variable domain, rest sourced from reference TRBV19 and TRBJ2-1, is DGGITQSPKYLFRKEGQNVTLSCEQNLNHDAMYWYRQDPGQGLRLIYYSQIVNDFQKGDIAEGYSVSREKKESFPLTVTSAQKNPTAFYLCASGHSYNEQFFGPGTRLTVL.